The 21 T cell receptor beta chains presented below share a single source sample, sequenced in a study of human T cells and chemical hapten exposure. TCRdb reprocessed the RACE reads with MiXCR, giving one entry per CDR3 protein. The repertoire holds under 400,000 distinct CDR3 sequences, with approximately 5% as singletons. Specified time point: pre-sensitization, week 0. Stated treatment: therapeutic diphenylcyclopropenone sensitization with weekly scalp DPC. The source material was whole blood, sampled in connection with sensitization to the hapten diphenylcyclopropenone (DPC). These receptors were collected from a woman aged 50 to 65 with alopecia areata. Some clones in this sample may be carry-over from other donors' samples.

The chain recombines TRBV5-1 with TRBJ2-3; D possibly matches TRBD1 or TRBD2 (6 bases each). The CDR3 spans 14 residues. Germline CDR1 reads SGHRS; CDR2 reads YFSETQ. Between the trimmed V and J ends, which lost 4 bases and 5 bases, there was a span of 14 bases. Written as DNA, the CDR3 is TGCGCCAGCAGCCCGGGGGCATCTAAAGATACGCAGTATTTT. Amino acid sequence: CASSPGASKDTQYF.

This clonotype was counted only a few times. The chain employs TRBV7-2 and TRBJ2-1, with a weak D call TRBD2 (5 bases). Germline CDR1 SGHTA, CDR2 FQGNSA. V was trimmed by 8 bases and J by 7 bases, leaving 12 bases between them. This CDR3 is 12 amino acids long. The CDR3 DNA is TGTGCCAGCGTAGGACTGTGGAATGAGCAGTTCTTC. Translation: CASVGLWNEQFF.

This clonotype was recorded at least ten times. This chain links TRBV14 with TRBJ2-1; 9 bases agree with TRBD1. The V gene end was trimmed by 4 bases and the J gene end by 7 bases; junction bases not matched to a gene: 8. The germline CDR1 and CDR2 sequences are SGHDN and FVKESK. There are 15 residues in the CDR3. The CDR3 nucleotides are TGTGCCAGCAGCCCCGGACAGGGGAGACGGAATGAGCAGTTCTTC. Its translation: CASSPGQGRRNEQFF.

The chain couples TRBV20-1 to TRBJ2-3, with 14 bases identical to TRBD2. J gave up 3 bases and V 6 bases, and 14 bases lay outside the gene matches. The germline V gene has CDR1 DFQATT and CDR2 SNEGSKA (reference sequence). CDR3 length: 18 amino acids. Here the CDR3 DNA reads TGCAGTGCGCCGTCGGGACTAGCGGGGGCCGGGGGGACAGATACGCAGTATTTT. As protein: CSAPSGLAGAGGTDTQYF.

This clonotype has more than one count but fewer than ten. The chain uses TRBV6-2 or TRBV6-3 and TRBJ1-1; tentative D call: TRBD1 (5 bases). V was shortened by 5 bases and J by 4 bases, with 17 bases between the two germline ends. This CDR3 has 15 residues. Germline values: CDR1 MNHEY, CDR2 SVGEGT. The CDR3, as DNA: TGTGCCAGCAGTCGGACGGGACGGTTTAGCACTGAAGCTTTCTTT. It yields the protein CASSRTGRFSTEAFF.

This clonotype was found many times. The chain couples TRBV27 to TRBJ1-4; D ambiguous. The V gene's germline CDR1 is MNHEY and CDR2 SMNVEV (reference sequence). This CDR3 spans 13 amino acids. V lost 5 bases to trimming and J lost 8 bases, with 12 bases between them. CDR3 in amino acids: CASSRKLMEKLFF. DNA for the CDR3: TGTGCCAGCAGTCGGAAATTGATGGAAAAACTGTTTTTT.

This clonotype was counted a few times. J is TRBJ1-2 and V is TRBV5-1; D possibly corresponds to TRBD1 (6 bases). The germline V gene encodes CDR1 SGHRS and CDR2 YFSETQ. The ends were cut back, 4 bases at V and 8 bases at J, with 21 bases in the middle. This CDR3 region has 15 residues. This CDR3 reads CASSPELGASGGYTF. DNA for the CDR3: TGCGCCAGCAGCCCCGAGCTGGGGGCGAGCGGGGGCTACACCTTC.

The gene calls are TRBV15 and TRBJ2-1; 11 bases line up with TRBD2. The ends lost 2 bases at V and 1 base at J; junction bases unmatched: 4. The CDR3 covers 17 residues. In germline, CDR1 is LNHNV, CDR2 YYDKDF (reference sequence). DNA for the CDR3: TGTGCCACCAGCAGACCTGGGACTAGCGGTTCCTACAATGAGCAGTTCTTC. Amino acids: CATSRPGTSGSYNEQFF.

There are many counts of this clonotype. This chain connects TRBV5-5 to TRBJ2-1; 11 positions match TRBD2. CDR1 and CDR2 from the germline V gene are SGHKS and YYEKEE (reference sequence). The length of the CDR3 is 17 residues. V lost 1 base to trimming and J lost 0 bases; unmatched junction nucleotides: 3. The CDR3 is CASSLYTSGSSYNEQFF. CDR3 bases: TGTGCCAGCAGCTTGTATACTAGCGGGAGCTCCTACAATGAGCAGTTCTTC.

The table lists this clonotype with many counts. The CDR3 sequence: CSARGLAGATRETQYF. CDR3 DNA sequence: TGCAGTGCTAGAGGACTAGCGGGGGCAACTAGAGAGACCCAGTACTTC. The chain uses TRBV20-1 and TRBJ2-5; TRBD2 matches 12 bases. J was trimmed by 4 bases and V by 1 base; bases with no gene match: 7. The CDR3 extends over 16 amino acids. CDR1 and CDR2 from the germline V gene are DFQATT and SNEGSKA (reference sequence).

Ten or more counts support this clonotype. The chain combines TRBV20-1 with TRBJ2-7; D ambiguous. Deletions cut 0 bases from V and 7 bases from J, with 13 bases between. The CDR3 is made up of 13 amino acids. Germline loops: CDR1 DFQATT, CDR2 SNEGSKA (reference sequence). The CDR3 sequence: CSARESAGLEQYF. The CDR3 DNA is TGCAGTGCTAGAGAGTCAGCCGGGTTGGAGCAGTACTTC.

A few counts support this clonotype. The chain links TRBV18 to TRBJ1-3; D gene ambiguous. The germline V gene encodes CDR1 KGHSH and CDR2 LQKENI. Trimming stripped 4 bases from V and 6 bases from J, with 7 bases between. This CDR3 spans 12 amino acids. The CDR3 loop is CASSRRENTIYF. The CDR3 DNA is TGTGCCAGCTCACGACGGGAAAACACCATATATTTT.

The gene calls are TRBV5-1 and TRBJ2-1; D gene unclear. V shed 5 bases and J shed 0 bases, with 12 bases lying between them. This CDR3 has 15 amino acids. Germline CDR1 is SGHRS and CDR2 is YFSETQ. CDR3 sequence (DNA): TGCGCCAGCAGGTCCGGGCAAAGCTCCTACAATGAGCAGTTCTTC. Protein sequence: CASRSGQSSYNEQFF.

This clonotype was observed at least ten times. DNA for the CDR3: TGCGCCAGCAGCTTGGCTAGCGGGGGGGCTTCATCGACCCCAGATACGCAGTATTTT. Translated: CASSLASGGASSTPDTQYF. The V gene is TRBV5-1, the J gene TRBJ2-3; 12 bases are shared with TRBD2. V was pared by 0 bases and J by 4 bases, with 12 bases of the junction left unmatched. The germline gives CDR1 SGHRS, CDR2 YFSETQ. This CDR3 region has 19 residues.

On this clonotype: At one end, the junction sequence differs from germline, possibly due to a read error. The chain couples TRBV28 to TRBJ2-1, with 8 bases that match TRBD1. From germline, CDR1 is MDHEN and CDR2 SYDVKM. The CDR3 runs 17 residues. The CDR3 DNA follows: TGTGCCAGCAGCCCTGCACTCAGGGGGCCCCCTTACATTGAGCAGTTCTTC. Translated: CASSPALRGPPYIEQFF.

This clonotype was observed a handful of times. The chain recombines TRBV28 with TRBJ1-2; 9 bases are a match to TRBD1. The germline CDR1 and CDR2 sequences are MDHEN and SYDVKM. This CDR3 contains 15 residues. Trimming at V came to 7 bases and at J to 1 base, leaving 7 bases not matched to a gene. Written as DNA, the CDR3 is TGTGCCAGCATGGGACAGGGACTTAATAACTATGGCTACACCTTC. Translating gives CASMGQGLNNYGYTF.

This clonotype appeared many times. The V gene is TRBV13, the J gene TRBJ2-3; D unresolved. The CDR3 is 12 amino acids. The germline V gene encodes CDR1 PRHDT and CDR2 FYEKMQ (reference sequence). V was pared by 2 bases and J by 5 bases, with 5 bases between. The CDR3 DNA reads as TGTGCCAGCAGCTTATACATAGATACGCAGTATTTT. It yields the protein CASSLYIDTQYF.

Many counts were recorded for this clonotype. J is TRBJ1-1 and V is TRBV12-3 or TRBV12-4; maybe TRBD1 (6 bases). CDR3 length: 13 residues. V gave up 6 bases and J gave up 1 base, with 9 bases separating them. The CDR3 loop reads CASRLGQNTEAFF. The CDR3 DNA reads as TGTGCCAGCAGACTGGGACAGAACACTGAAGCTTTCTTT.

This clonotype was detected ten times or more. The CDR3 DNA is TGTGCCAGCAGTCACCAGGGAGGGGGGACGGCTTACGAGCAGTACTTC. Translation gives CASSHQGGGTAYEQYF. The V and J genes are TRBV28 and TRBJ2-7; weak D call: TRBD2 (7 bases). Germline V CDR1 and CDR2: MDHEN, SYDVKM. Trimming shortened V by 5 bases and J by 4 bases, and 21 bases separated the two germline ends. The CDR3 loop spans 16 amino acids.

This clonotype was counted between two and nine times. This chain connects TRBV7-2 to TRBJ2-1; no clear D gene. CDR3 size: 14 residues. The germline V gene encodes CDR1 SGHTA and CDR2 FQGNSA. V lost 1 base, J lost 2 bases, and 6 bases lay in between. As DNA, the CDR3 is TGTGCCAGCAGCTTAGACTCAACCTACAATGAGCAGTTCTTC. It specifies CASSLDSTYNEQFF.

This clonotype was observed at least ten times. This chain joins TRBV19 and TRBJ2-1; D unresolved. The V end was cut by 0 bases, the J end by 3 bases, with 6 bases between. The germline gives CDR1 LNHDA, CDR2 SQIVND (reference sequence). This CDR3 has 14 amino acids. CDR3 amino acids: CASSIDGSYNEQFF. CDR3 DNA: TGTGCCAGTAGTATAGATGGCAGCTACAATGAGCAGTTCTTC.